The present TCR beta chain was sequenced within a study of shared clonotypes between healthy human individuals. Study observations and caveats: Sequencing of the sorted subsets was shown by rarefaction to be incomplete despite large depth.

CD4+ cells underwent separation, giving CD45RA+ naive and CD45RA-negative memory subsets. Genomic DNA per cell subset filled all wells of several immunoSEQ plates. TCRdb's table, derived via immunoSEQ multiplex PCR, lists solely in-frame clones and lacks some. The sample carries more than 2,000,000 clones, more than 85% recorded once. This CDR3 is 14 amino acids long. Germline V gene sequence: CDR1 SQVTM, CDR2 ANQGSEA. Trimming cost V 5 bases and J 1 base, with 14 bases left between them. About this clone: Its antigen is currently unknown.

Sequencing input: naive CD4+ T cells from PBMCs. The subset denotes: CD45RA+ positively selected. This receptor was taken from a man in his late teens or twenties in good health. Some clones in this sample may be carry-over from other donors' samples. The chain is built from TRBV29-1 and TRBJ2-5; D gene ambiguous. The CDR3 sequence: CSVFESALQETQYF. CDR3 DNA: TGCAGCGTTTTTGAGTCAGCGCTCCAAGAGACCCAGTACTTC.